This T cell receptor (beta chain) was recorded in a study of blood T cell repertoires in COVID-19. Overall study: Donors in the United States, Italy and Spain gave samples during acute or convalescent COVID-19. Sources were T cells, B-cell-depleted T cells, or PBMCs; the material itself was cDNA or gDNA.

The authors' processing: For nucleated cells, counts were estimated from reference gene primer amplification. Profiling relied on immunoSEQ multiplex PCR, and the TCRdb table lists in-frame clones only, not all of them. The V and J calls and the clone size are those of that table, but D and trimming were determined from the DNA. This table holds around 210,000 clones, over 70% found once. Germline loops: CDR1 SGHNT, CDR2 YYREEE (reference sequence). J lost 3 bases, V lost 4 bases, and 7 bases had no gene match. This CDR3 spans 15 amino acids. Material: peripheral blood. The chain has TRBV5-4 and TRBJ2-3; TRBD2 matches at 8 bases. The clonotype was recovered from a woman between 65 and 79 years old with acute or convalescent COVID-19. This CDR3 is CASSPRASGTDTQYF. The CDR3 region has the DNA TGTGCCAGCAGCCCCAGGGCTAGCGGGACAGATACGCAGTATTTT. The variable domain in full, with the rest retrieved from reference TRBV5-4 and TRBJ2-3, is ETGVTQSPTHLIKTRGQQVTLRCSSQSGHNTVSWYQQALGQGPQFIFQYYREEENGRGNFPPRFSGLQFPNYSSELNVNALELDDSALYLCASSPRASGTDTQYFGPGTRLTVL.